The 23 T cell receptor beta chains listed next were all sequenced from one sample in a study of cytomegalovirus exposure and HLA in healthy donors. PCR involved 60 Vbeta and 13 Jbeta primers. Sequencing used immunoSEQ multiplex PCR; TCRdb keeps in-frame clones, though not all of them. Found here are about 200,000 clones, about 77% of them singletons; the top ten hold just under 3%. Sequencing was carried out using PBMCs. The receptors were gathered from a woman aged 30 to 39 in good health and CMV-seronegative.

The chain couples TRBV29-1 to TRBJ2-6; D gene uncertain. Germline V CDR1 and CDR2: SQVTM, ANQGSEA. The CDR3 totals 14 residues. V was pared by 0 bases and J by 4 bases, with 7 bases between. The CDR3 loop reads CSVEEPRGANVLTF. CDR3 bases: TGCAGCGTTGAAGAGCCCAGAGGGGCCAACGTCCTGACTTTC.

This clone was picked up one time. The chain uses TRBV18 and TRBJ2-3; 10 bases map to TRBD1. The CDR3 is 17 residues long. CDR1 KGHSH and CDR2 LQKENI come from the germline V gene. V lost 4 bases, J lost 6 bases, and 13 bases stayed unmatched. The CDR3 here is CASSQDRGLPAGDTQYF. For the CDR3, the DNA is TGTGCCAGCTCACAAGACAGGGGGCTTCCCGCTGGGGATACGCAGTATTTT. Complete variable domain (other parts from reference TRBV18 and TRBJ2-3): NAGVMQNPRHLVRRRGQEARLRCSPMKGHSHVYWYRQLPEEGLKFMVYLQKENIIDESGMPKERFSAEFPKEGPSILRIQQVVRGDSAAYFCASSQDRGLPAGDTQYFGPGTRLTVL.

The chain joins TRBV28 to TRBJ2-7; unclear D gene. V gave up 4 bases and J gave up 3 bases, with 10 bases separating them. This CDR3 has 13 residues. Germline CDR1 MDHEN, CDR2 SYDVKM. CDR3: CASSSEYGYEQYF. For the CDR3, the DNA is TGTGCCAGCAGTTCGGAGTACGGCTACGAGCAGTACTTC.

The chain links TRBV5-6 to TRBJ2-3; 11 positions match TRBD2. V shed 0 bases, J shed 3 bases, and the junction held 6 bases outside the gene matches. The CDR3 consists of 17 residues. Germline loops: CDR1 SGHDT, CDR2 YYEEEE. The CDR3 region is CASSLAVASGGTDTQYF. CDR3 nucleotide sequence: TGTGCCAGCAGCTTGGCCGTCGCTAGCGGGGGGACAGATACGCAGTATTTT.

The chain employs TRBV2 and TRBJ2-7; D gene uncertain. Trimming pared 5 bases from V and 3 bases from J, leaving 8 bases between. There are 12 residues in the CDR3. The V gene's germline CDR1 is SNHLY and CDR2 FYNNEI. This chain's CDR3 is CASSLFDYEQYF. CDR3 in DNA: TGTGCCAGCAGTCTATTCGACTACGAGCAGTACTTC.

The chain combines TRBV6-4 with TRBJ2-3; TRBD2 matches at 15 bases. There are 15 residues in the CDR3. CDR1 is MRHNA and CDR2 is SNTAGT in the germline V gene. The junction had 3 bases not matched to a gene; V was cut back by 6 bases and J by 5 bases. CDR3 loop: CASRRTSGGEDTQYF. For the CDR3, the DNA is TGTGCCAGCAGGAGGACTAGCGGGGGGGAAGATACGCAGTATTTT.

The chain employs TRBV6-1 and TRBJ2-1; tentative D call: TRBD1 (5 bases). The germline V gene encodes CDR1 MNHNS and CDR2 SASEGT. CDR3 length: 12 amino acids. V lost 10 bases, J lost 9 bases, and 16 bases lay in between. The DNA for the CDR3 is TGTGCCACCCAGGGTCTTGGTATTGAGCAGTTCTTC. Protein sequence: CATQGLGIEQFF.

For the CDR3, the DNA is TGTGCCAGCAGCTTAGAGAAGACAGGGCTGAAGCAGTACTTC. It is translated as CASSLEKTGLKQYF. The chain has TRBV7-2 and TRBJ2-7; 7 nucleotides match TRBD1. The trim removed 1 base at V and 8 bases at J, leaving 8 bases unmatched. Germline-derived CDR1 and CDR2 are SGHTA and FQGNSA. There are 14 residues in the CDR3.

The CDR3 DNA is TGTGCCAGCAGCTCGACTAGCGGGAGTTATGAGCAGTTCTTC. Residues: CASSSTSGSYEQFF. The chain employs TRBV9 and TRBJ2-1, with TRBD2 matching 12 bases. With V trimmed by 4 bases and J by 8 bases, 4 bases remained unmatched. Germline CDR1 reads SGDLS; CDR2 reads YYNGEE. The CDR3 is 14 residues long.

This clone was detected only a few times. This rearrangement joins TRBV18 to TRBJ1-3, with no clear D. V was cut by 7 bases and J by 2 bases, with 9 bases left in between. The CDR3 loop spans 13 amino acids. Germline V gene sequence: CDR1 KGHSH, CDR2 LQKENI. The chain's CDR3 is CASLGRAGNTIYF. For the CDR3, the DNA is TGTGCCAGCTTGGGGAGAGCTGGAAACACCATATATTTT.

Note on this clone: The junction shows a germline mismatch at one end, possibly a read error. The CDR3 spells CASSLAQRDGYPF. For the CDR3, the DNA is TGTGCCAGCAGCTTGGCCCAGAGGGATGGCTACCCCTTC. The rearrangement links TRBV5-4 to TRBJ1-2; D gene unclear. The CDR3 contains 13 residues. Germline assignment: CDR1 SGHNT and CDR2 YYREEE (reference sequence).

The table lists this clone with a count of one. V is TRBV7-8 and J is TRBJ2-1, with 13 bases fitting TRBD2. Germline CDR1 SGHVS, CDR2 FQNEAQ. The CDR3 consists of 18 residues. Trimming took 3 bases from V and 8 from J; bases not matched to a gene: 13. The CDR3 DNA sequence: TGTGCCAGCAGCTTCTTACTAGCGGGAGGGCCCCGCATCTATGAGCAGTTCTTC. It is translated as CASSFLLAGGPRIYEQFF.

The chain uses TRBV30 and TRBJ1-1, with no clear D. Trimming shortened V by 4 bases and J by 7 bases, and 13 bases separated the two germline ends. CDR1 GTSNPN and CDR2 SVGIG come from the germline V gene (reference sequence). The CDR3 totals 12 residues. CDR3 residues: CAWTGEGCEAFF. DNA of the CDR3: TGTGCCTGGACCGGGGAAGGATGTGAAGCTTTCTTT.

The chain joins TRBV11-2 to TRBJ1-1, with D maybe TRBD1 (5 bases). The CDR3 covers 14 residues. From germline, CDR1 is SGHAT and CDR2 FQNNGV. V was shortened by 3 bases and J by 3 bases, with 11 bases between the two germline ends. CDR3 amino acids: CASSFDWGDTEAFF. The CDR3, as DNA: TGTGCCAGCAGCTTTGATTGGGGGGACACTGAAGCTTTCTTT.

The chain employs TRBV5-4 and TRBJ2-1, with 11 bases matching TRBD2. The CDR3 covers 18 residues. CDR1 and CDR2 from the germline V gene are SGHNT and YYREEE (reference sequence). J gave up 7 bases and V 4 bases, and 16 bases lay outside the gene matches. CDR3 DNA sequence: TGTGCCAGCAGCCGAAAACCTTTAGCGGGAGGGCCGGATAATGAGCAGTTCTTC. Translated: CASSRKPLAGGPDNEQFF.

The chain joins TRBV28 to TRBJ2-7, with a possible D match to TRBD1 (6 bases). The length of the CDR3 is 12 residues. V was trimmed by 8 bases and J by 7 bases, leaving 15 bases between them. Germline values: CDR1 MDHEN, CDR2 SYDVKM. CDR3 sequence: CASSPGAREQYF. The CDR3 DNA is TGTGCCAGCTCTCCAGGGGCGAGGGAGCAGTACTTC.

The V gene is TRBV30, the J gene TRBJ1-3; a possible D gene is TRBD1 (6 bases). The V gene's germline CDR1 is GTSNPN and CDR2 SVGIG (reference sequence). V lost 2 bases to trimming and J lost 11 bases, with 13 bases between them. The CDR3 consists of 12 residues. Written as DNA, the CDR3 is TGTGCCTGGAGTTTGGGGGCTTGGGCCATATATTTT. Amino acid sequence: CAWSLGAWAIYF.

This sequence joins TRBV5-1 and TRBJ2-5; D unresolved. V lost 4 bases and J 0 bases, leaving 4 bases between the germline ends. The CDR3 is 12 residues long. Germline CDR1 SGHRS, CDR2 YFSETQ. DNA for the CDR3: TGCGCCAGCAGCCCAGACCAAGAGACCCAGTACTTC. Protein sequence: CASSPDQETQYF.

The chain couples TRBV27 to TRBJ2-4, with 12 bases matching TRBD2. Per the germline V gene, CDR1 is MNHEY and CDR2 is SMNVEV (reference sequence). This CDR3 has 18 residues. V lost 5 bases to trimming and J lost 8 bases; unmatched junction nucleotides: 16. The CDR3 sequence: CASSLSLAGGGIKHIQYF. The CDR3 bases are TGTGCCAGCAGTCTTTCACTAGCGGGAGGAGGGATTAAGCACATTCAGTACTTC.

This clone has only a few counts. This rearrangement joins TRBV7-9 to TRBJ1-1; D not resolved. Between the trimmed V and J ends, which lost 2 bases and 1 base, there was a span of 8 bases. Germline CDR1 and CDR2: SEHNR and FQNEAQ (reference sequence). This CDR3 has 14 residues. The CDR3 region has the DNA TGTGCCAGCAGCTTACTGGCCTCGAACACTGAAGCTTTCTTT. Encoded protein: CASSLLASNTEAFF.

The chain has TRBV25-1 and TRBJ1-1, with D tentatively TRBD1 (6 bases). V lost 6 bases, J lost 5 bases, and 13 bases lay in between. This CDR3 region has 13 residues. Germline CDR1 MGHDK, CDR2 SYGVNS. This CDR3 reads CASRPWGRTEAFF. DNA for the CDR3: TGTGCCAGCAGACCCTGGGGGCGGACTGAAGCTTTCTTT.

This clone was seen only once. The genes are TRBV10-3 and TRBJ2-5; possibly TRBD1 for D (6 bases). V lost 8 bases to trimming and J lost 4 bases, with 14 bases between them. The CDR3 extends over 13 amino acids. In germline, CDR1 is ENHRY, CDR2 SYGVKD. Written as DNA, the CDR3 is TGTGCCATCTCGACAGGACAAGGAGAGACCCAGTACTTC. Translated, it gives CAISTGQGETQYF.

The J gene is TRBJ2-2, the V gene TRBV4-2; tentatively, D is TRBD1 (6 bases). The CDR3 runs 14 residues. V gave up 8 bases and J gave up 1 base, with 11 bases separating them. Germline V gene data show CDR1 as LGHNA and CDR2 as YNFKEQ. The CDR3 sequence: CASGRTENTGELFF. Here the CDR3 DNA reads TGTGCCAGCGGACGGACAGAGAACACCGGGGAGCTGTTTTTT.